The clone carrying this T cell receptor beta chain was counted once. The entry originates in a study of blood T cell repertoires in COVID-19. The germline gives CDR1 SQVTM, CDR2 ANQGSEA. The V and J ends lost 7 bases and 7 bases respectively, with 20 bases between them. This CDR3 is built from 13 residues. Sequenced by immunoSEQ multiplex PCR; TCRdb stores in-frame clones only, minus some. The sample includes about 190,000 clones, around 82% seen only once; the top ten take around 17%. The sequencing input was PBMCs or T cells enriched from blood (not recorded which). The chain is built from TRBV29-1 and TRBJ2-7, with a possible D match to TRBD1 (6 bases). The clonotype comes from a woman aged 45-59 years with acute COVID-19. Written as DNA, the CDR3 is TGCAGCGCCGAACAGGACAGCTCAACAGAGCAGTACGTC. Translating it yields CSAEQDSSTEQYV.